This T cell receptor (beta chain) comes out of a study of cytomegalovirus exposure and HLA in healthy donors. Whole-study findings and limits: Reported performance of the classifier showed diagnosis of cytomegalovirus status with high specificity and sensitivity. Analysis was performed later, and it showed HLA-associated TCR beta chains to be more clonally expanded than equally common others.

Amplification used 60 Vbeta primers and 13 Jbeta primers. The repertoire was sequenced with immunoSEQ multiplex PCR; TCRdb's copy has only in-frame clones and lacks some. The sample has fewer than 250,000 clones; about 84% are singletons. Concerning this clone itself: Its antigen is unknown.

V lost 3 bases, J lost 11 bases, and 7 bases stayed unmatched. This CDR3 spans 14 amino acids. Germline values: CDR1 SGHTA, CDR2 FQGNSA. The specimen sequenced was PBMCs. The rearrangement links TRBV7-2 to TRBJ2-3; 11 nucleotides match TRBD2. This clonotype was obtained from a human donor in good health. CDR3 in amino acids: CASSFQTSGAGQYF. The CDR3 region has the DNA TGTGCCAGCAGCTTTCAGACTAGCGGGGCAGGGCAGTATTTT.